This T cell receptor (beta chain) is drawn from a study of blood T cell repertoires in COVID-19. CDR1 and CDR2 from the germline V gene are MNHEY and SVGEGT. This CDR3 region has 14 residues. With 5 bases clipped from V and 6 bases from J, the junction kept 6 bases outside the gene matches. Clones were sequenced by immunoSEQ multiplex PCR, and TCRdb holds only the in-frame ones, with some missing. The data show hundreds of thousands of clones, about 87% seen once. Sequencing input: peripheral blood. The genes are TRBV6-2 or TRBV6-3 and TRBJ2-2; 7 bases are a match to TRBD1. This TCR came from a woman in her 50s who had recovered from COVID-19. The CDR3 protein is CASSRDSEAGELFF. The CDR3 DNA is TGTGCCAGCAGTCGGGACAGTGAGGCCGGGGAGCTGTTTTTT.